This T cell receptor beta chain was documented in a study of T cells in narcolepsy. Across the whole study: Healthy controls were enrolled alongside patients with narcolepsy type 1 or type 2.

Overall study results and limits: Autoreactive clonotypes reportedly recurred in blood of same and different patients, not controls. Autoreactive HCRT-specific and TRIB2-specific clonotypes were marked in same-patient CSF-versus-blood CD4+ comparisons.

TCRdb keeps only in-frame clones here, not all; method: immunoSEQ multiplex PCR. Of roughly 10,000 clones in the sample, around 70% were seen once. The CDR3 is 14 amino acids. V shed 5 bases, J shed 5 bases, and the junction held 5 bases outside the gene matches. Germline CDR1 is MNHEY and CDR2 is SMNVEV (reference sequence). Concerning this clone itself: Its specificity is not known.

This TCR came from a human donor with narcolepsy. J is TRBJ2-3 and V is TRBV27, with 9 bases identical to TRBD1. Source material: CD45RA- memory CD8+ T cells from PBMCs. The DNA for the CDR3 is TGTGCCAGCAGTACCTACAGGGGGCAAGATACGCAGTATTTT. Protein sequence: CASSTYRGQDTQYF.